This is a list of T cell receptor beta chains from one sample in a study of control samples from healthy donors and cancer patients. The assay was immunoSEQ multiplex PCR, and TCRdb's table has in-frame clones only and misses some. This table holds 150,000 to 200,000 clones, around 90% found once. Sequenced sample: blood. The source of these receptors is a woman aged 45-65 years in good health. The CDR3 runs from the conserved cysteine through the conserved F or W. The D gene is left open where the match is weak. For some rows the clone size is stated as once, few or many, or as a class when expanded; others skip it.

V	size	J	D	CDR3	DNA
TRBV4-2	-	TRBJ1-2	-	CASSQDLRGSYGYTF	TGTGCCAGCAGCCAAGATCTCCGGGGGTCCTATGGCTACACCTTC
TRBV27	few	TRBJ1-6	-	CASGPPGGFNSPLHF	TGTGCCAGCGGCCCGCCCGGGGGCTTCAATTCACCCCTCCACTTT
TRBV4-3	-	TRBJ2-3	TRBD2	CASSQNSGGATDTQYF	TGCGCCAGCAGCCAAAATAGCGGGGGGGCCACAGATACGCAGTATTTT
TRBV28	-	TRBJ1-1	TRBD1	CASSNPGQGPEAFF	TGTGCCAGCAGTAATCCGGGACAGGGACCTGAAGCTTTCTTT
TRBV7-3	-	TRBJ2-1	TRBD2	CASSLTSGGDNEQFF	TGTGCCAGCAGCCTAACTAGCGGGGGAGACAATGAGCAGTTCTTC
TRBV5-1	-	TRBJ2-2	-	CASIHDTGELFF	TGCGCCAGCATTCATGACACCGGGGAGCTGTTTTTT
TRBV5-8	-	TRBJ2-2	TRBD1	CASSLTGGEGTGELFF	TGTGCCAGCAGCCTAACAGGGGGCGAAGGCACCGGGGAGCTGTTTTTT
TRBV27	-	TRBJ2-3	-	CASLRRRTDTQYF	TGTGCCAGCCTAAGGAGACGGACAGATACGCAGTATTTT
TRBV24-1	-	TRBJ1-2	-	CATSDLEGLGGYTF	TGTGCCACCAGTGACCTAGAAGGACTTGGGGGCTACACCTTC
TRBV4-3	-	TRBJ1-2	-	CASSQAGGRGYGYTF	TGCGCCAGCAGCCAAGCTGGAGGACGCGGTTATGGCTACACCTTC
TRBV7-8	once	TRBJ1-1	TRBD1	CASSILGATGVGTEAFF	TGTGCCAGCAGCATTTTAGGGGCCACAGGGGTAGGGACTGAAGCTTTCTTT
TRBV28	-	TRBJ1-3	-	CASSLVALSSGNTIYF	TGTGCCAGCAGTTTGGTCGCCCTGAGCTCTGGAAACACCATATATTTT
TRBV4-3	-	TRBJ2-2	TRBD1	CASSHYAGTGVIETGELFF	TGCGCCAGCAGCCACTACGCCGGGACAGGGGTCATTGAGACCGGGGAGCTGTTTTTT
TRBV6-2/TRBV6-3	once	TRBJ1-2	-	CASSYPAGINYGYTF	TGTGCCAGCAGTTACCCGGCAGGGATTAACTATGGCTACACCTTC
TRBV19	few	TRBJ2-1	TRBD2	CASSKNRASGYNEQFF	TGTGCCAGTAGTAAGAACCGGGCTAGCGGCTACAATGAGCAGTTCTTC
TRBV9	-	TRBJ1-3	-	CASSLTPQGIGNTIYF	TGTGCCAGCAGCCTCACCCCACAGGGAATCGGAAACACCATATATTTT
TRBV30	-	TRBJ2-6	-	CACYGGRGPSGANVLTF	TGTGCCTGCTACGGTGGCCGAGGGCCCTCTGGGGCCAACGTCCTGACTTTC
TRBV6-1	-	TRBJ2-5	-	CASSEAVGSGLETQYF	TGTGCCAGCAGTGAAGCTGTGGGAAGTGGGCTAGAGACCCAGTACTTC
TRBV3-1/TRBV3-2	-	TRBJ2-1	-	CASSLGKNEQFF	TGTGCCAGCAGCCTGGGGAAAAATGAGCAGTTCTTC
TRBV29-1	-	TRBJ2-1	-	CSVDSGWNEQFF	TGCAGCGTTGACTCAGGGTGGAATGAGCAGTTCTTC
TRBV2	-	TRBJ1-2	-	CASTLGIYGYTF	TGTGCCAGCACCCTAGGGATCTATGGCTACACCTTC
TRBV3-1/TRBV3-2	-	TRBJ2-7	-	CASSQRGLEQYF	TGTGCCAGCAGCCAAAGAGGGCTCGAGCAGTACTTC
TRBV3-1/TRBV3-2	-	TRBJ1-5	-	CASSHNMKGQPQHF	TGTGCCAGCAGCCATAATATGAAGGGCCAGCCCCAGCATTTT
TRBV28	-	TRBJ1-5	-	CASSTQRSNQPQHF	TGTGCCAGCAGTACCCAACGCAGCAATCAGCCCCAGCATTTT
TRBV24-1	-	TRBJ2-1	-	CATSGWGSKPANEQFF	TGTGCCACCAGCGGGTGGGGCAGTAAACCGGCCAATGAGCAGTTCTTC
TRBV3-1/TRBV3-2	-	TRBJ2-5	-	CASSQVVLRETQYF	TGTGCCAGCAGCCAAGTTGTGTTGAGAGAGACCCAGTACTTC
TRBV7-2	-	TRBJ2-7	TRBD2	CASSPTTRGGHYEQYF	TGTGCCAGCAGCCCCACAACTCGGGGGGGGCACTACGAGCAGTACTTC
TRBV28	-	TRBJ2-1	-	CASSFGTPYNEQFF	TGTGCCAGCAGTTTTGGAACACCCTACAATGAGCAGTTCTTC
TRBV19	-	TRBJ1-5	-	CASSIRAVGNQPQHF	TGTGCCAGTAGTATCCGGGCAGTCGGGAATCAGCCCCAGCATTTT
TRBV5-5	-	TRBJ1-5	-	CASSLGDVGQPQHF	TGTGCCAGCAGCTTGGGAGATGTAGGTCAGCCCCAGCATTTT
TRBV7-2	once	TRBJ1-2	-	CASSLGGQGYTF	TGTGCCAGCAGCTTAGGGGGGCAGGGCTACACCTTC
TRBV7-2	once	TRBJ1-5	-	CASSLGNQPQHF	TGTGCCAGCAGCCTAGGGAACCAGCCCCAGCATTTT
TRBV2	-	TRBJ2-1	-	CATGRLNEQFF	TGTGCCACCGGGAGATTGAATGAGCAGTTCTTC
TRBV7-9	-	TRBJ2-2	-	CASSLDGVAGELFF	TGTGCCAGCAGCTTAGACGGGGTGGCCGGGGAGCTGTTTTTT
TRBV7-3	-	TRBJ1-3	TRBD1	CASSSTGSGNTIYF	TGTGCCAGCAGCTCGACAGGGTCTGGAAACACCATATATTTT
TRBV6-1	-	TRBJ1-2	-	CASSTSLSYTF	TGTGCCAGCAGTACGAGCCTTTCCTACACCTTC
TRBV2	-	TRBJ2-5	-	CASSGKETQYF	TGTGCCAGCAGCGGGAAAGAGACCCAGTACTTC
TRBV18	once	TRBJ2-7	TRBD2	CASSPLGLAGGHEQYF	TGTGCCAGCTCACCACTGGGACTAGCGGGAGGCCACGAGCAGTACTTC
TRBV7-2	-	TRBJ1-2	-	CASSLVGTF	TGTGCCAGCAGCCTAGTCGGGACCTTC
TRBV29-1	-	TRBJ2-7	-	CSGGTRLNYEQYF	TGCAGCGGGGGGACAAGACTCAACTACGAGCAGTACTTC
TRBV19	-	TRBJ2-1	TRBD2	CASMREGGTYNEQFF	TGTGCCAGTATGCGGGAGGGAGGGACCTACAATGAGCAGTTCTTC
TRBV2	-	TRBJ1-1	-	CASSEVRNTEAFF	TGTGCCAGCAGTGAGGTCAGGAACACTGAAGCTTTCTTT
TRBV7-8	-	TRBJ1-3	TRBD1	CASSRPPLAGGGNTIYF	TGTGCCAGCAGCCGCCCCCCACTAGCAGGGGGCGGAAACACCATATATTTT
TRBV6-5	once	TRBJ1-2	-	CASSYQPWGTGGYTF	TGTGCCAGCAGTTACCAGCCGTGGGGAACGGGTGGCTACACCTTC
TRBV24-1	-	TRBJ2-1	TRBD2	CATSELAGDGEQFF	TGTGCCACCAGTGAGCTAGCGGGAGACGGTGAGCAGTTCTTC
TRBV6-5	-	TRBJ2-3	-	CASSPRPNTDTQYF	TGTGCCAGCAGTCCCCGACCGAACACAGATACGCAGTATTTT
TRBV28	-	TRBJ2-5	-	CASDSGALETQYF	TGTGCCAGCGACTCCGGGGCCTTAGAGACCCAGTACTTC
TRBV4-1	-	TRBJ1-2	-	CASNGARGQGYTF	TGCGCCAGCAATGGGGCCAGGGGTCAAGGCTACACCTTC